Shown below are 9 T cell receptor beta chains from a single sample sequenced in a study of spatial heterogeneity in lung cancer. MiXCR, run by TCRdb on the 5' RACE reads, gives a single entry per CDR3 protein. The sample lists 49,000 or so distinct CDR3 sequences; 10% to 15% were seen once. Time point: sample taken at primary tumor resection. Sequencing of whole RNA from tumor, nontumor lung or frozen PBMC involved no sorting. The sample was PBMCs, taken at surgery. The receptors derive from a female donor with early-stage non-small cell lung cancer.

This clonotype was observed a few times. This sequence joins TRBV5-6 and TRBJ2-5; TRBD1 is a possible D gene (5 bases). The V gene lost 5 bases and the J gene lost 4 bases, with 9 bases spanning the gap. Germline loops: CDR1 SGHDT, CDR2 YYEEEE. The CDR3 totals 12 residues. The CDR3 nucleotides are TGTGCCAGCAGACTAACAGGAGAGACCCAGTACTTC. Translated: CASRLTGETQYF. Based on the CDR3 plus reference TRBV5-6 and TRBJ2-5, the full variable domain is DAGVTQSPTHLIKTRGQQVTLRCSPKSGHDTVSWYQQALGQGPQFIFQYYEEEERQRGNFPDRFSGHQFPNYSSELNVNALLLGDSALYLCASRLTGETQYFGPGTRLLVL.

The J gene is TRBJ1-2, the V gene TRBV5-6; TRBD1 agrees at 8 bases. The CDR3 has 13 amino acids. The ends lost 4 bases at V and 4 bases at J; junction bases unmatched: 3. CDR1 SGHDT and CDR2 YYEEEE come from the germline V gene. The CDR3 nucleotides are TGTGCCAGCAGCCCAGGGGGCGGCTATGGCTACACCTTC. It translates to CASSPGGGYGYTF.

Judged by abundance, this clonotype is medium-sized. The V gene is TRBV5-6, the J gene TRBJ2-7; tentatively, D is TRBD1 (6 bases). V shed 2 bases and J shed 2 bases, with 14 bases lying between them. CDR1 is SGHDT and CDR2 is YYEEEE in the germline V gene. This CDR3 has 15 amino acids. The CDR3 DNA sequence: TGTGCCAGCAGCTTCCGTCAGACAGGAACCTACGAGCAGTACTTC. Translated, it gives CASSFRQTGTYEQYF. The complete variable domain, with remaining parts taken from reference TRBV5-6 and TRBJ2-7, reads DAGVTQSPTHLIKTRGQQVTLRCSPKSGHDTVSWYQQALGQGPQFIFQYYEEEERQRGNFPDRFSGHQFPNYSSELNVNALLLGDSALYLCASSFRQTGTYEQYFGPGTRLTVT.

At least ten counts were recorded for this clonotype. The chain recombines TRBV6-5 with TRBJ2-2; D unresolved. Germline CDR1 and CDR2: MNHEY and SVGAGI. Trimming removed 7 bases at V and 6 bases at J, with 9 bases between. The CDR3 spans 12 residues. The CDR3 region has the DNA TGTGCCAGCAAGAGCGCCGCCGGGGAGCTGTTTTTT. Translating gives CASKSAAGELFF.

This clonotype was found a few times. The chain has TRBV7-2 and TRBJ2-2, with TRBD2 as a possible D gene (6 bases). The CDR3 is made up of 16 amino acids. Germline V lookup: CDR1 SGHTA, CDR2 FQGNSA. Trimming stripped 8 bases from V and 0 bases from J, with 16 bases between. The CDR3 region has the DNA TGTGCCAGCCGACCGAGGGGCGGGGCGAACACCGGGGAGCTGTTTTTT. It specifies CASRPRGGANTGELFF.

The chain links TRBV12-3 or TRBV12-4 to TRBJ1-2; 8 bases align to TRBD1. This CDR3 contains 14 residues. V shed 5 bases, J shed 8 bases, and the junction held 10 bases outside the gene matches. The CDR3 loop reads CASSAIGDRWGYTF. The CDR3 bases are TGTGCCAGCAGTGCGATAGGGGACAGGTGGGGCTACACCTTC.

The V and J genes are TRBV20-1 and TRBJ2-5; 7 nucleotides align to TRBD2. This CDR3 comprises 14 residues. CDR1 and CDR2 from the germline V gene are DFQATT and SNEGSKA (reference sequence). With 5 bases clipped from V and 2 bases from J, the junction kept 8 bases outside the gene matches. The CDR3 DNA reads as TGCAGTGCTGTTGTCGGGGGGTCGCAAGAGACCCAGTACTTC. As protein: CSAVVGGSQETQYF.

The chain joins TRBV4-3 to TRBJ1-1, with TRBD1 as a possible D gene (6 bases). Per the germline V gene, CDR1 is LGHNA and CDR2 is YSLEER. V lost 1 base and J lost 4, with 13 bases in between. CDR3 length: 15 amino acids. The CDR3 coding sequence is TGCGCCAGCAGCCAAGGTCTGGGGGCAGGCACTGAAGCTTTCTTT. It translates to CASSQGLGAGTEAFF.

This clonotype was observed a handful of times. The chain combines TRBV20-1 with TRBJ2-7, with D hard to call. From germline, CDR1 is DFQATT and CDR2 SNEGSKA (reference sequence). Trimming removed 3 bases from V and 6 bases from J, with 6 bases in between. The CDR3 has 10 amino acids. The CDR3 sequence: CSASSPEQYF. The CDR3, as DNA: TGCAGTGCTAGTTCGCCCGAGCAGTACTTC.